This TCR beta chain emerged from a study of OX40 agonist ivuxolimab in advanced cancers. This table comes from immunoSEQ multiplex PCR, and its TCRdb copy is limited to in-frame clones, with some not included. In the table there are about 36,000 clones, 88% of which are singletons. The CDR3 spans 13 residues. V lost 4 bases and J 6 bases, leaving 12 bases between the germline ends. Per the germline V gene, CDR1 is SGHNT and CDR2 is YYREEE (reference sequence). The chain is built from TRBV5-4 and TRBJ2-3; D may be TRBD2 (6 bases). The source of this sequence is an adult with an advanced solid tumor such as melanoma, head and neck, liver or kidney cancer. Sequenced material: CD4+ or CD8+ T cells sorted from blood, taken in a trial of the OX40 agonist ivuxolimab. CDR3: CASSRRGSDTQYF. The CDR3 DNA is TGTGCCAGCAGCCGGAGGGGATCGGATACGCAGTATTTT.